A selection of T cell receptor beta chains follows, all from one sample in a study of blood T cell repertoires in COVID-19. Only in-frame clones appear in the TCRdb table, and some are missing; sequencing was by immunoSEQ multiplex PCR. The sample comprises 150,000 to 170,000 clones, under 85% of which are singletons, and over 0.55% rests with the top ten. The sequencing input was peripheral blood. Every receptor here comes from a man between 60 and 70 years old with COVID-19, enrolled during active disease. The CDR3 runs from the conserved cysteine through the conserved F or W. Part of the rows lack a size; the others show once, few, many or a class for expanded clones.

>TRBV9|once|TRBJ2-1
CASSDPRWGAEQFF
>TRBV6-5|-|TRBJ2-2
CASSWGPTGELFF
>TRBV12-3/TRBV12-4|-|TRBJ1-5
CASRGGSQPQHF
>TRBV19|-|TRBJ1-3
CASSMGEGGSGNTIYF
>TRBV27|-|TRBJ1-5
CASSFGRNNQPQHF
>TRBV7-3|-|TRBJ2-5
CASSLKARQTNQETQYF
>TRBV10-3|-|TRBJ2-2
CAIRGQGGLAGTGELFF
>TRBV7-7|-|TRBJ2-3
CASSYGSSGADTQYF
>TRBV4-3|-|TRBJ1-2
CASSHPGQPNYGYTF
>TRBV9|-|TRBJ1-1
CASSSGTPNTEAFF
>TRBV18|-|TRBJ1-5
CASSRQGGNQPQHF
>TRBV18|-|TRBJ2-7
CASSPAGLAGGPNSYEQYF
>TRBV10-3|-|TRBJ2-7
CAITGTSGSYEQYF
>TRBV7-7|-|TRBJ2-2
CASSLTGSTGELFF
>TRBV11-2|-|TRBJ2-3
CASSLTGSGTSTDTQYF
>TRBV5-1|-|TRBJ1-1
CASSLQGAWDTEAFF
>TRBV4-1|once|TRBJ1-1
CASSQVLDSEAFF
>TRBV18|-|TRBJ2-3
CASSPYAGFKDTQYF
>TRBV5-5|-|TRBJ2-2
CASSQSAGVGTGELFF
>TRBV2|-|TRBJ2-1
CASSDPQYSSYNEQFF
>TRBV5-1|-|TRBJ1-2
CASKPGGTDNYGYTF
>TRBV5-4|-|TRBJ2-2
CASSSRGQPAGELFF
>TRBV29-1|-|TRBJ1-1
CSVARDRGEAFF
>TRBV3-1/TRBV3-2|-|TRBJ2-5
CASSQAVWTGRETQYF
>TRBV6-5|-|TRBJ1-2
CASSYWGGLGGYTF
>TRBV2|-|TRBJ1-5
CASSEFGTGNQPQHF
>TRBV7-2|few|TRBJ1-2
CASSLDSGVVYGYTF
>TRBV19|-|TRBJ1-5
CASITSTGVGPSNQPQHF
>TRBV7-2|-|TRBJ1-2
CASSLGVTTNYGYTF
>TRBV29-1|-|TRBJ1-2
CSGGQGAEGYTF
>TRBV7-9|-|TRBJ2-5
CASSFLGTGVGETQYF
>TRBV11-1|few|TRBJ1-1
CASSLTQGVDTEAFF
>TRBV2|few|TRBJ1-4
CASSEQDEKLFF
>TRBV3-1/TRBV3-2|-|TRBJ1-3
CASSPRASIGNTIYF
>TRBV7-2|-|TRBJ2-1
CASSRIGPPGGDEQFF
>TRBV20-1|-|TRBJ1-2
CSASWVDGDYGYTF
>TRBV18|-|TRBJ1-2
CASSPLAESANYGYTF
>TRBV2|-|TRBJ1-4
CASRIQGAGEKLFF
>TRBV3-1/TRBV3-2|few|TRBJ1-3
CASSRDSLSGNTIYF
>TRBV7-8|-|TRBJ1-2
CASSLGRQGNYGYTF
>TRBV4-1|-|TRBJ1-4
CASSQVQGLTNEKLFF
>TRBV7-2|-|TRBJ1-4
CASSPQGRTINEKLFF
>TRBV24-1|-|TRBJ1-2
CATSGAERYYGYTF
>TRBV20-1|-|TRBJ2-1
CSVDRVNEQFF
>TRBV4-2|-|TRBJ2-7
CASSQAGGSYEQYF
>TRBV7-2|-|TRBJ1-6
CASSLRRDRGNSPLHF